This is a list of T cell receptor beta chains from one sample in a study of memory CD4+ T cells and cytomegalovirus serostatus. Clones were read by immunoSEQ multiplex PCR, and TCRdb kept only the in-frame ones, dropping some. The sample shows about 56,000 clones, about four fifths of them seen only once. Material: memory CD4+ T cells from blood. These receptors all stem from an adult in good health and CMV-seronegative. The CDR3 runs from the conserved cysteine through the conserved F or W. D genes are given only for firm matches. Some rows have no size entry. The others give once, few or many, or a class for an expanded clone.

>-|TRBV11-3|TRBJ2-5|few
CASSLAGAETQYF
TGTGCCAGCAGCTTAGCAGGGGCGGAGACCCAGTACTTC
>-|TRBV21-1|TRBJ1-6|-
CASSKDETSYNSPLHF
TGTGCCAGCAGCAAAGATGAGACTTCTTATAATTCACCCCTCCACTTT
>-|TRBV4-3|TRBJ2-7|-
CASSQAAFSYEQYF
TGCGCCAGCAGCCAAGCTGCCTTCAGCTACGAGCAGTACTTC
>-|TRBV5-4|TRBJ2-4|-
CASSFGGDLAKNIQYF
TGTGCCAGCAGCTTCGGAGGGGACCTAGCCAAAAACATTCAGTACTTC
>-|TRBV7-2|TRBJ2-3|-
CASSRGDSTDTQYF
TGTGCCAGCAGCCGAGGGGATAGCACAGATACGCAGTATTTT
>-|TRBV29-1|TRBJ2-2|-
CSGAESATGELFF
TGCAGCGGTGCCGAGTCAGCCACCGGGGAGCTGTTTTTT
>TRBD1|TRBV27|TRBJ2-7|-
CASSDRDRVYEQYF
TGTGCCAGCAGCGACCGGGACAGGGTCTACGAGCAGTACTTC
>-|TRBV4-1|TRBJ1-4|-
CASSQEGSTNEKLFF
TGCGCCAGCAGCCAGGAGGGCTCAACTAATGAAAAACTGTTTTTT
>-|TRBV5-6|TRBJ1-2|-
CASSRDYGYTF
TGTGCCAGCAGTCGGGACTATGGCTACACCTTC
>TRBD1|TRBV5-4|TRBJ2-7|-
CASSPGQGGYEQYF
TGTGCCAGCAGCCCTGGACAGGGTGGGTACGAGCAGTACTTC
>-|TRBV6-5|TRBJ1-5|-
CASRIGAGSNQPQHF
TGTGCCAGCAGAATAGGGGCGGGTAGCAATCAGCCCCAGCATTTT
>-|TRBV4-2|TRBJ1-5|few
CASSQETRGEQPQHF
TGTGCCAGCAGCCAAGAGACCCGGGGCGAACAGCCCCAGCATTTT
>-|TRBV7-2|TRBJ1-1|-
CASSLAAMNTEAFF
TGTGCCAGCAGCTTAGCCGCCATGAACACTGAAGCTTTCTTT
>TRBD2|TRBV18|TRBJ2-5|-
CASSPNGDSFGGSQYF
TGTGCCAGCTCACCCAACGGGGATTCCTTCGGGGGGTCCCAGTACTTC
>TRBD1|TRBV18|TRBJ2-7|-
CASSYGTGSAAYEQYF
TGTGCCAGCTCATATGGGACAGGGAGTGCCGCCTACGAGCAGTACTTC
>-|TRBV18|TRBJ1-4|-
CASSPPGRGNEKLFF
TGTGCCAGCTCACCACCGGGACGTGGTAATGAAAAACTGTTTTTT
>-|TRBV7-3|TRBJ1-5|-
CASSTGVNQPQHF
TGTGCCAGCTCGACAGGAGTCAATCAGCCCCAGCATTTT
>TRBD1|TRBV30|TRBJ1-2|-
CAWSRDRVAGYTF
TGTGCCTGGAGTCGCGACAGGGTGGCTGGCTACACCTTC
>-|TRBV30|TRBJ1-6|-
CAWSVQSGKHF
TGTGCCTGGAGTGTACAGTCCGGGAAGCACTTT
>-|TRBV11-2|TRBJ1-4|-
CASSLKNEKLFF
TGTGCCAGCAGCTTAAAAAATGAAAAACTGTTTTTT
>-|TRBV7-2|TRBJ1-1|-
CASILWGRGTEAFF
TGTGCCAGCATATTATGGGGGCGAGGGACTGAAGCTTTCTTT
>-|TRBV5-8|TRBJ2-7|-
CASSRTRGNYEQYF
TGTGCCAGCAGCCGGACAAGAGGGAACTACGAGCAGTACTTC